This T cell receptor beta chain originates from a study of cytomegalovirus exposure and HLA in healthy donors. The method was immunoSEQ multiplex PCR; TCRdb's version includes in-frame clones alone and lacks a portion of them. The top ten clones hold less than 4.5% of a sample with roughly 120,000 clones, about 88% of them seen once. In regard to this clone: The antigen is unknown.

Study-wide results and caveats: Usually a TCR sequence was rare, but some public TCRs were found in many donors.

CDR3 length: 16 residues. V gave up 1 base and J gave up 7 bases; unmatched junction bases: 6. In germline, CDR1 is SGHKS, CDR2 YYEKEE (reference sequence). This sequence originates from a man aged 18 to 29 in good health and CMV-seropositive. Source material: PBMCs. The rearrangement links TRBV5-5 to TRBJ2-2; TRBD1 matches 11 bases. The CDR3 sequence is CASSLWTGGRSGELFF. The CDR3 DNA reads as TGTGCCAGCAGCTTGTGGACAGGGGGCAGAAGCGGGGAGCTGTTTTTT.